Following are 21 T cell receptor beta chains from one sample sequenced in a study of human T cells and chemical hapten exposure. Using its own MiXCR run on the RACE reads, TCRdb lists one record per CDR3 protein. The profile shows 100,000 or so distinct CDR3 sequences, less than 35% of them singletons. Documented time point: patch test 3, about 24 weeks after DPC sensitization. The treatment: therapeutic diphenylcyclopropenone sensitization with weekly scalp DPC. Sequenced here: whole blood, sampled in connection with sensitization to the hapten diphenylcyclopropenone (DPC). These TCRs come from a man aged 35 to 55 with alopecia areata. Some clones in this sample may be carry-over from other donors' samples.

This clonotype showed up just a few times. The genes are TRBV7-8 and TRBJ2-1; 11 bases align to TRBD2. Germline lookup yields CDR1 SGHVS and CDR2 FQNEAQ. V trimming: 2 bases; J trimming: 6 bases; junction bases outside the gene matches: 9. The CDR3 spans 17 residues. This CDR3 is CASSLLLAGARANEQFF. The CDR3 DNA follows: TGTGCCAGCAGCTTACTACTAGCGGGGGCTCGCGCCAATGAGCAGTTCTTC.

The V and J genes are TRBV6-5 and TRBJ2-7; TRBD2 agrees at 9 bases. J gave up 5 bases and V 4 bases, and 6 bases lay outside the gene matches. The CDR3 length is 14 residues. CDR1 is MNHEY and CDR2 is SVGAGI in the germline V gene. The CDR3 here is CASSWRGRADEQYF. The CDR3 coding sequence is TGTGCCAGCAGTTGGCGCGGGAGGGCCGACGAGCAGTACTTC.

The chain recombines TRBV10-3 with TRBJ2-3, with no clear D. The CDR3 covers 14 residues. The germline V gene encodes CDR1 ENHRY and CDR2 SYGVKD. The V and J ends lost 11 bases and 0 bases respectively, with 15 bases between them. The DNA of the CDR3 is TGTGCCGTGTGGAAGGGAACTAGCACAGATACGCAGTATTTT. Its protein product is CAVWKGTSTDTQYF.

The rearrangement joins TRBV20-1 to TRBJ1-5; tentative D call: TRBD1 (5 bases). From germline, CDR1 is DFQATT and CDR2 SNEGSKA (reference sequence). This CDR3 contains 14 residues. V was clipped by 2 bases and J by 3 bases, with 11 bases between them. The CDR3 sequence is CSARKIGDNQPQHF. As DNA, the CDR3 is TGCAGTGCTAGAAAGATAGGGGACAATCAGCCCCAGCATTTT.

This clonotype was seen only a few times. The chain uses TRBV2 and TRBJ2-3; tentative D call: TRBD2 (6 bases). V was cut by 6 bases and J by 6 bases, with 19 bases left in between. CDR3 length: 15 amino acids. Per germline, CDR1 SNHLY and CDR2 FYNNEI. The CDR3, as DNA: TGTGCCAGCAGCCTAGCGTTATCCAATCGGGATACGCAGTATTTT. Translating gives CASSLALSNRDTQYF.

The chain uses TRBV11-2 and TRBJ2-2; 8 nucleotides line up with TRBD2. This CDR3 contains 17 residues. From germline, CDR1 is SGHAT and CDR2 FQNNGV. Unmatched junction bases numbered 13, after V lost 5 bases and J lost 5 bases. CDR3 loop: CASSLRGLAGYTGELFF. CDR3 coding DNA: TGTGCCAGCAGCCTGCGAGGGCTAGCGGGTTATACCGGGGAGCTGTTTTTT.

The rearrangement links TRBV30 to TRBJ1-2, with no clear D. V shed 1 base and J shed 4 bases, with 10 bases lying between them. The CDR3 is 13 residues long. The V gene's germline CDR1 is GTSNPN and CDR2 SVGIG (reference sequence). The CDR3 spells CAWSGLLVYGYTF. The CDR3, as DNA: TGTGCCTGGAGTGGCCTACTGGTCTATGGCTACACCTTC.

Written as DNA, the CDR3 is TGTGCCAGCTGGGATGATAACACCGGGGAGCTGTTTTTT. This encodes CASWDDNTGELFF. The chain links TRBV6-1 to TRBJ2-2; D call uncertain. The CDR3 is 13 amino acids. From germline, CDR1 is MNHNS and CDR2 SASEGT. V dropped 8 bases and J dropped 2 bases, with 9 bases sitting between them.

This clonotype was observed a handful of times. The V gene is TRBV12-3 or TRBV12-4, the J gene TRBJ2-5, with D unclear. Trimming left V 6 bases short and J 4 bases short, with 15 bases between. The length of the CDR3 is 14 residues. The CDR3 bases are TGTGCCAGCAGCTTCCTCGCAACCGGAGAGACCCAGTACTTC. As protein: CASSFLATGETQYF.

In its sample, this clonotype was seen once. This chain joins TRBV2 and TRBJ1-5; TRBD1 matches 11 bases. Germline-derived CDR1 and CDR2 are SNHLY and FYNNEI. CDR3 length equals 14 residues. Unmatched junction bases numbered 3, after V lost 4 bases and J lost 7 bases. For the CDR3, the DNA is TGTGCCAGCAGTGCGGGACAGGGGGGGCAGCCCCAGCATTTT. Translating it yields CASSAGQGGQPQHF.

The gene calls are TRBV20-1 and TRBJ1-6; D perhaps matches TRBD1 (5 bases). The CDR3 spans 17 residues. Germline V gene lookup returns CDR1 DFQATT and CDR2 SNEGSKA (reference sequence). V was clipped by 0 bases and J by 7 bases, with 19 bases between them. The CDR3 DNA reads TGCAGTGCTAGAGATTCGTTCGGTCGACAGAGAAATTCACCCCTCCACTTT. As protein: CSARDSFGRQRNSPLHF.

There are a few counts of this clonotype. The chain is built from TRBV3-1 and TRBJ2-7; the D gene is possibly TRBD1 (6 bases). The CDR3 sequence is 12 residues long. Germline V gives CDR1 LGHDT, CDR2 YNNKEL (reference sequence). V lost 4 bases and J 2 bases, leaving 6 bases between the germline ends. CDR3 loop: CASSRQAYEQYF. CDR3 bases: TGTGCCAGCAGCCGACAGGCCTACGAGCAGTACTTC.

This clonotype occurred a few times. The chain joins TRBV20-1 to TRBJ2-5, with 8 bases fitting TRBD2. CDR1 DFQATT and CDR2 SNEGSKA come from the germline V gene (reference sequence). The CDR3 extends over 14 amino acids. V was pared by 2 bases and J by 4 bases, with 6 bases of the junction left unmatched. This CDR3 is CSARPGLGGETQYF. For the CDR3, the DNA is TGCAGTGCTAGACCGGGACTAGGAGGAGAGACCCAGTACTTC.

The chain is built from TRBV7-2 and TRBJ2-1, with TRBD2 matching 8 bases. The ends lost 4 bases at V and 9 bases at J; junction bases unmatched: 17. Germline CDR1 SGHTA, CDR2 FQGNSA. This CDR3 is 17 amino acids long. Written as DNA, the CDR3 is TGTGCCAGCAGCTCCCACCCGGGACTAGGGAAGGGGGGTGAGCAGTTCTTC. Amino acids: CASSSHPGLGKGGEQFF. Full variable domain (outside the CDR3, taken from reference TRBV7-2 and TRBJ2-1): GAGVSQSPSNKVTEKGKDVELRCDPISGHTALYWYRQSLGQGLEFLIYFQGNSAPDKSGLPSDRFSAERTGGSVSTLTIQRTQQEDSAVYLCASSSHPGLGKGGEQFFGPGTRLTVL.

The chain combines TRBV7-2 with TRBJ1-5; TRBD1 might be the D (5 bases). Between the trimmed V and J ends, which lost 3 bases and 7 bases, there was a span of 10 bases. This CDR3 has 13 residues. In germline, CDR1 is SGHTA, CDR2 FQGNSA. CDR3 loop: CASSLDMRQPQHF. The CDR3 DNA follows: TGTGCCAGCAGCTTGGACATGCGACAGCCCCAGCATTTT.

This clonotype has more than one count but fewer than ten. This chain joins TRBV29-1 and TRBJ2-2, with 9 bases that match TRBD1. The length of the CDR3 is 15 residues. Germline V gives CDR1 SQVTM, CDR2 ANQGSEA. V was pared by 7 bases and J by 5 bases, with 11 bases of the junction left unmatched. This CDR3 reads CSAGTGLSETGELFF. The CDR3 region has the DNA TGCAGCGCTGGGACAGGGTTAAGCGAGACCGGGGAGCTGTTTTTT.

This chain joins TRBV6-1 and TRBJ2-1; possibly TRBD2 for D (6 bases). V lost 4 bases and J lost 8, with 15 bases in between. The germline V gene encodes CDR1 MNHNS and CDR2 SASEGT. This CDR3 has 14 amino acids. This CDR3 reads CASSVVGGLHEQFF. The CDR3 DNA follows: TGTGCCAGCAGTGTCGTTGGAGGGCTCCATGAGCAGTTCTTC.

This clonotype was seen more than once but under ten times. This chain joins TRBV6-5 and TRBJ1-2; 7 nucleotides match TRBD1. Looked up from germline, CDR1 is MNHEY and CDR2 is SVGAGI. The trim removed 8 bases at V and 2 bases at J, leaving 5 bases unmatched. The CDR3 has 13 amino acids. The CDR3: CASRRDSNYGYTF. In DNA form, the CDR3 reads TGTGCCAGCCGACGGGACAGCAACTATGGCTACACCTTC.

This chain connects TRBV27 to TRBJ2-3; D perhaps matches TRBD2 (5 bases). The V end lost 5 bases, the J end lost 3 bases, and 12 bases lay between the germline ends. The germline V gene encodes CDR1 MNHEY and CDR2 SMNVEV (reference sequence). The CDR3 sequence is 14 residues long. CDR3 in amino acids: CASSPDWRTDTQYF. As DNA, the CDR3 is TGTGCCAGCAGTCCCGACTGGAGGACAGATACGCAGTATTTT.

This clonotype was seen only a few times. The chain carries TRBV6-5 and TRBJ2-1; 9 bases are a match to TRBD2. CDR3 length: 17 amino acids. The germline CDR1 and CDR2 sequences are MNHEY and SVGAGI. V was clipped by 4 bases and J by 8 bases; unmatched bases: 15. The CDR3 coding sequence is TGTGCCAGCAGTTCCTCTCGCGGGAGGGCAACACACGATGAGCAGTTCTTC. Its translation: CASSSSRGRATHDEQFF.

The rearrangement uses TRBV6-5 and TRBJ1-5, with a possible D match to TRBD1 (6 bases). This CDR3 contains 17 residues. From germline, CDR1 is MNHEY and CDR2 SVGAGI. V lost 5 bases and J 0 bases, leaving 17 bases between the germline ends. DNA of the CDR3: TGTGCCAGCAGTCCTGAACCCAGGGGAGTTAGCAATCAGCCCCAGCATTTT. Translated, it gives CASSPEPRGVSNQPQHF.